The 32 T cell receptor beta chains below were found in one sample sequenced in a study of T cell repertoires in cytomegalovirus infection. TCRdb recomputed calls from the reads with MiXCR, one row per CDR3 protein. The table lists 200,000 to 250,000 distinct CDR3 sequences, approximately 6.7% of them singletons. The sequenced material came from PBMCs. The receptors were gathered from a human donor in good health (CMV status not recorded). Some clones in this sample may be carry-over from other donors' samples.

Many counts were recorded for this clonotype. This CDR3 reads CASSWGGGGYNEQFF. The CDR3 DNA sequence: TGTGCCAGCAGTTGGGGGGGCGGGGGCTACAATGAGCAGTTCTTC. The rearrangement joins TRBV28 to TRBJ2-1, with D perhaps matching TRBD2 (7 bases). The CDR3 is made up of 15 amino acids. Germline V CDR1 and CDR2: MDHEN, SYDVKM. Trimming left V 4 bases short and J 3 bases short, with 13 bases between.

This clonotype has a count of ten or more. The V call is TRBV20-1, the J call TRBJ2-2; weak D call: TRBD1 (6 bases). The CDR3 runs 14 residues. Germline CDR1 and CDR2: DFQATT and SNEGSKA (reference sequence). Deletions cut 3 bases from V and 2 bases from J, with 10 bases between. The CDR3 here is CSASMGANTGELFF. The CDR3, as DNA: TGCAGTGCTAGCATGGGGGCCAACACCGGGGAGCTGTTTTTT.

This clonotype was recorded at least ten times. The rearrangement uses TRBV18 and TRBJ2-1; D is undetermined. This CDR3 has 15 residues. V lost 2 bases to trimming and J lost 0 bases, with 8 bases between them. The germline CDR1 and CDR2 sequences are KGHSH and LQKENI. The CDR3 is CASSPAPGSYNEQFF. CDR3 coding DNA: TGTGCCAGCTCACCAGCTCCGGGCTCCTACAATGAGCAGTTCTTC.

This clonotype was recorded many times. This chain links TRBV2 with TRBJ1-2; possibly TRBD1 for D (5 bases). The V and J ends lost 10 bases and 2 bases respectively, with 17 bases between them. CDR1 is SNHLY and CDR2 is FYNNEI in the germline V gene. The CDR3 contains 14 residues. The CDR3 is CATPRGSENYGYTF. In nucleotides, the CDR3 is TGTGCCACCCCGAGGGGCAGCGAAAACTATGGCTACACCTTC.

This clonotype was counted many times. This chain connects TRBV7-3 to TRBJ1-1; D unclear. The CDR3 is 15 residues long. Trimming removed 5 bases from V and 0 bases from J, with 13 bases in between. The germline CDR1 and CDR2 sequences are SGHTA and FQGTGA. CDR3 DNA: TGTGCCAGCAGCCAAAACCCCGGGATGAACACTGAAGCTTTCTTT. This codes for CASSQNPGMNTEAFF.

This clonotype appeared many times. The DNA of the CDR3 is TGTGCCAGCAGACCGACAGGGTATGGCAATCAGCCCCAGCATTTT. This codes for CASRPTGYGNQPQHF. The V and J genes are TRBV12-3 or TRBV12-4 and TRBJ1-5; 7 bases align to TRBD1. This CDR3 spans 15 amino acids. V was clipped by 6 bases and J by 2 bases; unmatched bases: 7.

This clonotype was counted at least ten times. J is TRBJ2-1 and V is TRBV6-2 or TRBV6-3, with a weak D call TRBD1 (6 bases). Germline V CDR1 and CDR2: MNHEY, SVGEGT. Between the trimmed V and J ends, which lost 5 bases and 7 bases, there was a span of 12 bases. This CDR3 spans 13 amino acids. The chain's CDR3 is CASSQQGSNEQFF. The CDR3 coding sequence is TGTGCCAGCAGTCAACAGGGATCTAATGAGCAGTTCTTC.

This clonotype was picked up many times. The V and J genes are TRBV6-5 and TRBJ1-5; 8 nucleotides match TRBD1. J gave up 3 bases and V 4 bases, and 8 bases lay outside the gene matches. From germline, CDR1 is MNHEY and CDR2 SVGAGI. This CDR3 comprises 16 residues. CDR3 sequence reads: CASSLTRTGYNQPQHF. The CDR3 DNA is TGTGCCAGCAGTTTAACCCGGACAGGGTACAATCAGCCCCAGCATTTT.

This clonotype was recorded many times. This CDR3 is CASSPRGPPLANYGYTF. Here the CDR3 DNA reads TGTGCCAGCAGTCCCCGGGGGCCGCCCTTAGCTAACTATGGCTACACCTTC. The chain uses TRBV12-3 or TRBV12-4 and TRBJ1-2, with a weak D call TRBD1 (6 bases). The CDR3 sequence is 17 residues long. The V and J ends lost 5 bases and 0 bases respectively, with 19 bases between them.

Ten or more counts support this clonotype. This sequence joins TRBV20-1 and TRBJ1-2, with 8 nucleotides matching TRBD1. With V trimmed by 6 bases and J by 8 bases, 8 bases remained unmatched. Germline assignment: CDR1 DFQATT and CDR2 SNEGSKA (reference sequence). This CDR3 contains 12 residues. The CDR3 loop is CSAQDRGYGYTF. DNA of the CDR3: TGCAGTGCCCAAGACAGGGGATACGGCTACACCTTC.

This clonotype came up many times. The V and J genes are TRBV2 and TRBJ1-1, with D tentatively TRBD1 (5 bases). V lost 1 base to trimming and J lost 13 bases, with 13 bases between them. Germline CDR1 reads SNHLY; CDR2 reads FYNNEI. The CDR3 runs 12 residues. The CDR3 reads CASSEDTQGGFF. CDR3 bases: TGTGCCAGCAGTGAAGATACCCAGGGAGGTTTCTTT. Full variable domain (remainder filled in from reference TRBV2 and TRBJ1-1): EPEVTQTPSHQVTQMGQEVILRCVPISNHLYFYWYRQILGQKVEFLVSFYNNEISEKSEIFDDQFSVERPDGSNFTLKIRSTKLEDSAMYFCASSEDTQGGFFGQGTRLTVV.

This clonotype occurred many times. The chain couples TRBV2 to TRBJ1-5; perhaps TRBD1 as D (5 bases). CDR3 length: 13 residues. Germline CDR1 SNHLY, CDR2 FYNNEI. The V end was cut by 6 bases, the J end by 4 bases, with 10 bases between. The chain's CDR3 is CASRTGGNQPQHF. DNA for the CDR3: TGTGCCAGCAGGACGGGGGGGAATCAGCCCCAGCATTTT.

Comments on this clonotype: A much larger clonotype is one base distant, so this may be a read error. The chain couples TRBV10-3 to TRBJ2-7; a possible D gene is TRBD2 (5 bases). The CDR3 has 11 amino acids. In germline, CDR1 is ENHRY, CDR2 SYGVKD. V shed 9 bases and J shed 9 bases, with 15 bases lying between them. The CDR3 loop reads CAILRGHGQYF. CDR3 DNA: TGTGCCATTCTTCGGGGTCATGGGCAGTACTTC.

V gene TRBV3-1 combines with J gene TRBJ2-3, with 10 nucleotides matching TRBD2. V lost 0 bases to trimming and J lost 2 bases; unmatched junction nucleotides: 2. This CDR3 is built from 16 residues. Looked up from germline, CDR1 is LGHDT and CDR2 is YNNKEL (reference sequence). This CDR3 reads CASSQDSGGNTDTQYF. In DNA form, the CDR3 reads TGTGCCAGCAGCCAAGATAGCGGGGGGAACACAGATACGCAGTATTTT.

This clonotype was picked up many times. This rearrangement joins TRBV4-3 to TRBJ1-4; D is perhaps TRBD1 (5 bases). Germline CDR1 is LGHNA and CDR2 is YSLEER. This CDR3 is built from 14 residues. The ends were cut back, 4 bases at V and 3 bases at J, with 9 bases in the middle. The CDR3 DNA reads TGCGCCAGCAGCCGGAGGGACGCTAATGAAAAACTGTTTTTT. Protein: CASSRRDANEKLFF.

In this sample, this clonotype turned up many times. V usage is TRBV29-1 and J usage is TRBJ2-1; no reliable D call. The germline V and J ends were trimmed by 2 bases and 6 bases, with 11 bases remaining between them. This CDR3 has 13 residues. From germline, CDR1 is SQVTM and CDR2 ANQGSEA. The CDR3 DNA follows: TGCAGCGTTGAAATACAGCCGGTCAATGAGCAGTTCTTC. Amino acid sequence: CSVEIQPVNEQFF.

In this sample, this clonotype turned up many times. The CDR3: CASIPTGLRDGANVLTF. Here the CDR3 DNA reads TGTGCCAGCATCCCGACAGGGCTGAGGGATGGGGCCAACGTCCTGACTTTC. This rearrangement joins TRBV5-4 to TRBJ2-6; 7 bases are shared with TRBD1. The CDR3 is made up of 17 amino acids. V was clipped by 6 bases and J by 3 bases; unmatched bases: 12. Looked up from germline, CDR1 is SGHNT and CDR2 is YYREEE (reference sequence). Combining the CDR3 with reference TRBV5-4 and TRBJ2-6 gives the whole variable domain ETGVTQSPTHLIKTRGQQVTLRCSSQSGHNTVSWYQQALGQGPQFIFQYYREEENGRGNFPPRFSGLQFPNYSSELNVNALELDDSALYLCASIPTGLRDGANVLTFGAGSRLTVL.

This clonotype was recorded at least ten times. V is TRBV18 and J is TRBJ1-1; D ambiguous. The CDR3 consists of 15 residues. Germline-derived CDR1 and CDR2 are KGHSH and LQKENI. With 0 bases removed from V and 0 bases from J, the gap between germline ends came to 8 bases. CDR3 bases: TGTGCCAGCTCACCACCGTGGGGAGTGAACACTGAAGCTTTCTTT. Encoded protein: CASSPPWGVNTEAFF.

This clonotype has ten or more counts. The chain uses TRBV20-1 and TRBJ2-7, with 8 bases identical to TRBD1. The germline V gene encodes CDR1 DFQATT and CDR2 SNEGSKA (reference sequence). The V gene end was trimmed by 5 bases and the J gene end by 1 base; junction bases not matched to a gene: 13. This CDR3 has 16 amino acids. The CDR3 DNA sequence: TGCAGTGCTCCTCAAATCGGACAGGGCGATTCCTACGAGCAGTACTTC. As protein: CSAPQIGQGDSYEQYF.

This clonotype was detected ten times or more. J is TRBJ2-3 and V is TRBV28; 12 nucleotides line up with TRBD2. V trimming: 5 bases; J trimming: 6 bases; junction bases outside the gene matches: 9. The CDR3 is 16 residues long. CDR1 and CDR2 from the germline V gene are MDHEN and SYDVKM. CDR3 DNA: TGTGCCAGCAGTGCCGGTCTAGCGGGGGGGCTGGATACGCAGTATTTT. Translated: CASSAGLAGGLDTQYF.

This clonotype was seen at least ten times. The genes are TRBV6-5 and TRBJ1-1; D is unclear. This CDR3 comprises 14 residues. Trimming pared 5 bases from V and 1 base from J, leaving 11 bases between. The germline CDR1 and CDR2 sequences are MNHEY and SVGAGI. CDR3 region: CASSLRTANTEAFF. The CDR3 nucleotides are TGTGCCAGCAGTCTTAGGACCGCGAACACTGAAGCTTTCTTT.

This clonotype was recorded at least ten times. The chain recombines TRBV11-3 with TRBJ1-1; D is unclear. Trimming took 4 bases from V and 0 from J, leaving 9 bases between them. The V gene's germline CDR1 is SGHNT and CDR2 YENEEA. This CDR3 is 14 amino acids long. CDR3 nucleotides: TGTGCCAGCAGCTCGAGCAATTTGAACACTGAAGCTTTCTTT. It translates to CASSSSNLNTEAFF.

This clonotype was recorded at least ten times. The chain couples TRBV12-3 or TRBV12-4 to TRBJ1-5; D gene ambiguous. The CDR3 runs 16 residues. The germline V and J ends were trimmed by 2 bases and 0 bases, with 11 bases remaining between them. The CDR3 is CASSLMGRSSNQPQHF. CDR3 DNA: TGTGCCAGCAGTTTAATGGGGAGGTCTAGCAATCAGCCCCAGCATTTT.

This clonotype was seen at least ten times. The rearrangement links TRBV7-2 to TRBJ2-1; D ambiguous. Germline CDR1 SGHTA, CDR2 FQGNSA. The CDR3 covers 13 residues. Deletions cut 0 bases from V and 8 bases from J, with 8 bases between. CDR3 DNA sequence: TGTGCCAGCAGCTTAGCGGCGATGGATGAGCAGTTCTTC. Residues: CASSLAAMDEQFF.

CDR3: CASSLEVPGRISGANVLTF. CDR3 DNA: TGCGCCAGCAGCCTCGAAGTACCGGGACGTATCTCTGGGGCCAACGTCCTGACTTTC. The chain has TRBV4-3 and TRBJ2-6; D may be TRBD1 or TRBD2 (5 bases each). The V end was cut by 4 bases, the J end by 0 bases, with 19 bases between. The CDR3 totals 19 residues. The germline CDR1 and CDR2 sequences are LGHNA and YSLEER.

At least ten counts were recorded for this clonotype. The chain couples TRBV2 to TRBJ1-1; D uncertain. Germline loops: CDR1 SNHLY, CDR2 FYNNEI. This CDR3 spans 12 amino acids. V shed 2 bases and J shed 4 bases, with 5 bases lying between them. CDR3 DNA sequence: TGTGCCAGCAGTGAAACGGTCACTGAAGCTTTCTTT. Encoded protein: CASSETVTEAFF.

The chain carries TRBV4-2 and TRBJ1-5, with 11 bases lining up with TRBD1. This CDR3 comprises 17 residues. The germline V gene encodes CDR1 LGHNA and CDR2 YNFKEQ. V shed 2 bases and J 5 bases; nucleotides not matched to a gene: 8. CDR3 in amino acids: CASSQPTRTGGDQPQHF. The DNA for the CDR3 is TGTGCCAGCAGCCAACCTACACGGACAGGGGGCGATCAGCCCCAGCATTTT.

This rearrangement joins TRBV28 to TRBJ2-1, with TRBD2 as a possible D gene (5 bases). The germline gives CDR1 MDHEN, CDR2 SYDVKM. This CDR3 spans 12 amino acids. Between the trimmed V and J ends, which lost 3 bases and 15 bases, there was a span of 15 bases. This CDR3 reads CASSFSLAGLFF. The CDR3 nucleotides read TGTGCCAGCAGTTTTTCCCTAGCTGGGCTGTTCTTC.

This clonotype occurred many times. The rearrangement links TRBV29-1 to TRBJ2-7; 9 bases map to TRBD1. Losses at the gene ends were 4 bases for V and 7 bases for J; bases not matched to a gene: 2. The CDR3 loop spans 11 amino acids. Germline V CDR1 and CDR2: SQVTM, ANQGSEA. CDR3 protein: CSVGDRAEQYF. CDR3 coding DNA: TGCAGCGTTGGGGACAGGGCGGAGCAGTACTTC.

This clonotype was counted a few times. This chain uses TRBV5-4 with TRBJ2-4; weak D call: TRBD2 (6 bases). The CDR3 contains 15 residues. Trimming removed 0 bases at V and 4 bases at J, with 11 bases between. Looked up from germline, CDR1 is SGHNT and CDR2 is YYREEE (reference sequence). CDR3 region: CASSLVSAGKNIQYF. The CDR3 DNA is TGTGCCAGCAGCTTGGTGTCGGCGGGGAAAAACATTCAGTACTTC. Combining the CDR3 with reference TRBV5-4 and TRBJ2-4 gives the whole variable domain ETGVTQSPTHLIKTRGQQVTLRCSSQSGHNTVSWYQQALGQGPQFIFQYYREEENGRGNFPPRFSGLQFPNYSSELNVNALELDDSALYLCASSLVSAGKNIQYFGAGTRLSVL.

This clonotype occurred many times. In DNA, the CDR3 is TGCAGTGCCGTTGACAGAGTATCACCCCTCCACTTT. Protein sequence: CSAVDRVSPLHF. V usage is TRBV20-1 and J usage is TRBJ1-6, with a tentative D call TRBD1 (5 bases). Trimming removed 6 bases at V and 10 bases at J, with 13 bases between. This CDR3 has 12 amino acids. Looked up from germline, CDR1 is DFQATT and CDR2 is SNEGSKA (reference sequence).

The chain links TRBV18 to TRBJ2-7; the D gene is possibly TRBD1 (7 bases). In germline, CDR1 is KGHSH, CDR2 LQKENI. The V gene lost 4 bases and the J gene lost 0 bases, with 10 bases spanning the gap. The CDR3 is made up of 14 amino acids. The CDR3 reads CASSRGTASYEQYF. DNA of the CDR3: TGTGCCAGCTCACGCGGGACAGCCTCCTACGAGCAGTACTTC.